A single T cell receptor beta chain is shown here with its context. Clones were read by immunoSEQ multiplex PCR, and TCRdb kept only the in-frame ones, dropping some. This sample carries 35,000 to 45,000 clones, about 86% of them seen once, and the ten largest clones take roughly a fifth. The data stem from a study of OX40 agonist ivuxolimab in advanced cancers. Trimming at V came to 4 bases and at J to 5 bases, leaving 7 bases not matched to a gene. The CDR3 is made up of 14 amino acids. Germline CDR1 reads SGHVS; CDR2 reads FQNEAQ. The rearrangement links TRBV7-8 to TRBJ1-1, with 7 nucleotides matching TRBD1. Sequencing used CD4+ or CD8+ T cells sorted from blood, obtained in a trial of the OX40 agonist ivuxolimab. This TCR came from an adult with an advanced solid tumor such as melanoma, head and neck, liver or kidney cancer. The CDR3 nucleotides read TGTGCCAGCAGCTCCAGGGGGTCGGGAACTGAAGCTTTCTTT. Translation: CASSSRGSGTEAFF.